Reported below is one T cell receptor beta chain. This specimen belongs to a study of blood T cell repertoires in COVID-19. Whole-study context: The origin of the acute and convalescent COVID-19 samples was the United States, Italy and Spain.

The junction had 1 base not matched to a gene; V was cut back by 7 bases and J by 3 bases. Per germline, CDR1 SNHLY and CDR2 FYNNEI. The CDR3 has 12 residues. Per the original methods: Estimated nucleated cell counts came from reference gene primer amplification. Produced via immunoSEQ multiplex PCR; TCRdb's table is partial and in-frame only. That table gives V, J and clone size, and the DNA gave D and trimming. The table lists 250,000 to 300,000 clones, about nine tenths of them singletons. The sequencing input was PBMCs or T cells enriched from blood (not recorded which). The chain recombines TRBV2 with TRBJ2-7; 9 bases are shared with TRBD1. This clonotype originated in a man aged 18 to 35 who had recovered from COVID-19. The CDR3 here is CASKGQGYEQYF. CDR3 nucleotides: TGTGCCAGCAAGGGACAGGGCTACGAGCAGTACTTC. Together with reference TRBV2 and TRBJ2-7, the CDR3 gives the full variable domain: EPEVTQTPSHQVTQMGQEVILRCVPISNHLYFYWYRQILGQKVEFLVSFYNNEISEKSEIFDDQFSVERPDGSNFTLKIRSTKLEDSAMYFCASKGQGYEQYFGPGTRLTVT.